This entry lists 20 T cell receptor beta chains sequenced from one sample in a study of T cell repertoires in cytomegalovirus infection. TCRdb re-derived calls from the reads in MiXCR, one entry per CDR3 protein. This table holds about 110,000 distinct CDR3 sequences, around 9.1% found once. Their antigens remain unidentified. What was sequenced was PBMCs, sequenced either directly or after in vitro stimulation (not recorded which). The source is a human donor in good health (CMV status not recorded). Some clones in this sample may be carry-over from other donors' samples.

This clonotype was seen ten or more times. The chain is built from TRBV20-1 and TRBJ2-1, with TRBD2 matching 9 bases. Germline lookup yields CDR1 DFQATT and CDR2 SNEGSKA (reference sequence). This CDR3 is 14 amino acids long. Trimming took 7 bases from V and 7 from J; bases not matched to a gene: 11. The CDR3 here is CSVQSASGVNEQFF. CDR3 DNA: TGCAGTGTTCAGTCGGCTAGCGGGGTAAATGAGCAGTTCTTC.

The table lists this clonotype with many counts. This chain joins TRBV7-2 and TRBJ2-2, with a weak D call TRBD1 (6 bases). The CDR3 totals 14 residues. The germline V gene encodes CDR1 SGHTA and CDR2 FQGNSA. Trimming took 5 bases from V and 6 from J, leaving 13 bases between them. CDR3 bases: TGTGCCAGCAGCCACAGGGAAATCGCCGGGGAGCTGTTTTTT. Translation: CASSHREIAGELFF.

Only a few counts were recorded for this clonotype. V is TRBV7-9 and J is TRBJ1-1; D gene unclear. The V gene's germline CDR1 is SEHNR and CDR2 FQNEAQ (reference sequence). This CDR3 comprises 14 residues. With 0 bases removed from V and 10 bases from J, the gap between germline ends came to 15 bases. In nucleotides, the CDR3 is TGTGCCAGCAGCTTAGCGGTCTACGAGTCACCAGCTTTCTTT. The encoded protein is CASSLAVYESPAFF.

This clonotype was detected many times. This sequence joins TRBV6-2 or TRBV6-3 and TRBJ2-4, with TRBD2 matching 7 bases. Germline CDR1 and CDR2: MNHEY and SVGEGT. CDR3 length equals 18 residues. V was pared by 0 bases and J by 0 bases, with 8 bases of the junction left unmatched. Written as DNA, the CDR3 is TGTGCCAGCAGTTACTCGTCGTCTAGCGGAAAAGCCAAAAACATTCAGTACTTC. Translating gives CASSYSSSSGKAKNIQYF.

The sample holds many counts of this clonotype. The rearrangement joins TRBV7-2 to TRBJ2-7; no firm D call. Germline assignment: CDR1 SGHTA and CDR2 FQGNSA. The CDR3 is made up of 13 amino acids. V lost 5 bases and J lost 6, with 14 bases in between. CDR3 sequence: CASSLSSLREQYF. CDR3 DNA: TGTGCCAGCAGCCTCTCGTCCCTACGCGAGCAGTACTTC. The full variable domain, its missing parts supplied by reference TRBV7-2 and TRBJ2-7, is GAGVSQSPSNKVTEKGKDVELRCDPISGHTALYWYRQSLGQGLEFLIYFQGNSAPDKSGLPSDRFSAERTGGSVSTLTIQRTQQEDSAVYLCASSLSSLREQYFGPGTRLTVT.

Points on this clonotype: A clone one base away is much larger, so this may be a read error. This chain connects TRBV7-8 to TRBJ2-7; TRBD1 might be the D (5 bases). CDR1 SGHVS and CDR2 FQNEAQ come from the germline V gene. The length of the CDR3 is 13 residues. The CDR3 sequence: CASRAGFSYEPYF. The CDR3 DNA reads TGTGCCAGCAGGGCAGGGTTCTCCTACGAGCCGTACTTC.

Concerning this clonotype: This may arise from a read error, as a much more abundant clone is one base away. The chain carries TRBV7-2 and TRBJ2-3, with 7 bases fitting TRBD2. Unmatched junction bases numbered 12, after V lost 3 bases and J lost 3 bases. The CDR3 extends over 17 amino acids. The germline V gene encodes CDR1 SGHTA and CDR2 FQGNSA. The CDR3 reads CASSFPTSRRRTDTQYF. Here the CDR3 DNA reads TGTGCCAGCAGCTTCCCGACTAGCAGGAGGAGGACAGATACGCAGTATTTT.

This clonotype turned up a few times. The chain carries TRBV5-1 and TRBJ2-7; D gene unclear. Trimming took off 2 bases at V and 3 bases at J, with 15 bases between the two ends. The length of the CDR3 is 15 residues. CDR1 is SGHRS and CDR2 is YFSETQ in the germline V gene. The CDR3 DNA sequence: TGCGCCAGCAGCTTATCGTGGGGTGGGATCTACGAGCAGTACGTC. Amino acids: CASSLSWGGIYEQYV.

This clonotype occurred many times. The gene calls are TRBV24-1 and TRBJ1-1; no firm D call. V lost 5 bases and J 1 base, leaving 13 bases between the germline ends. Germline-derived CDR1 and CDR2 are KGHDR and SFDVKD. This CDR3 comprises 15 residues. This CDR3 is CATSVRTAKNTEAFF. The DNA for the CDR3 is TGTGCCACCAGTGTCAGGACGGCCAAGAACACTGAAGCTTTCTTT.

This clonotype was found a few times. This chain uses TRBV18 with TRBJ2-7, with a possible D match to TRBD1 (5 bases). The V and J ends lost 2 bases and 1 base respectively, with 21 bases between them. CDR3 size: 18 residues. The germline gives CDR1 KGHSH, CDR2 LQKENI. Written as DNA, the CDR3 is TGTGCCAGCTCACCATACCCCGATCCAGGGATATCTTCCTACGAGCAGTACGTC. Protein: CASSPYPDPGISSYEQYV.

This clonotype was picked up many times. The V and J genes are TRBV4-2 and TRBJ1-2; D might be TRBD1 (6 bases). Trimming pared 4 bases from V and 4 bases from J, leaving 25 bases between. The CDR3 totals 18 residues. Per germline, CDR1 LGHNA and CDR2 YNFKEQ. The CDR3 sequence: CASSPEGQTQSGGYGYTF. The CDR3, as DNA: TGTGCCAGCAGCCCAGAAGGACAGACCCAATCTGGGGGCTATGGCTACACCTTC.

Many counts were recorded for this clonotype. The rearrangement joins TRBV15 to TRBJ1-5, with no clear D. Trimming took off 3 bases at V and 2 bases at J, with 8 bases between the two ends. This CDR3 spans 14 amino acids. Germline CDR1 is LNHNV and CDR2 is YYDKDF (reference sequence). The CDR3 reads CATSSEGRNQPQHF. In DNA form, the CDR3 reads TGTGCCACCAGCAGCGAGGGTCGCAATCAGCCCCAGCATTTT.

The chain uses TRBV27 and TRBJ1-2, with D possibly being TRBD1 (5 bases). CDR1 is MNHEY, CDR2 SMNVEV, per germline (reference sequence). There are 16 residues in the CDR3. Trimming removed 4 bases at V and 4 bases at J, with 19 bases between. The CDR3 sequence is CASSSNPGGATYGYTF. DNA for the CDR3: TGTGCCAGCAGTTCCAATCCAGGAGGGGCGACCTATGGCTACACCTTC.

This clonotype was counted ten times or more. The chain joins TRBV12-3 or TRBV12-4 to TRBJ1-1; TRBD1 is a possible D gene (5 bases). The ends were cut back, 1 base at V and 1 base at J, with 7 bases in the middle. This CDR3 has 14 residues. Written as DNA, the CDR3 is TGTGCCAGCAGTTTAGGGACAACGAACACTGAAGCTTTCTTT. Translating it yields CASSLGTTNTEAFF.

This clonotype showed up many times. The chain employs TRBV28 and TRBJ2-3; D gene ambiguous. CDR3 length: 14 residues. Germline V gene data show CDR1 as MDHEN and CDR2 as SYDVKM. V lost 1 base to trimming and J lost 3 bases, with 8 bases between them. In nucleotides, the CDR3 is TGTGCCAGCAGTTTATCCAGTATTACAGATACGCAGTATTTT. It yields the protein CASSLSSITDTQYF.

This clonotype has more than one count but fewer than ten. For the CDR3, the DNA is TGCGCCAGCAGCCAAGGTTTGCGGACTAGCGGGTTCGGGCAGTACGTC. Translating gives CASSQGLRTSGFGQYV. The rearrangement links TRBV4-1 to TRBJ2-7, with 11 bases fitting TRBD2. V gave up 1 base and J gave up 9 bases; unmatched junction bases: 11. Germline-derived CDR1 and CDR2 are MGHRA and YSYEKL. This CDR3 has 16 amino acids.

The J gene is TRBJ2-3, the V gene TRBV7-2, with D possibly called TRBD1 or TRBD2 (5 bases each). Per the germline V gene, CDR1 is SGHTA and CDR2 is FQGNSA. The V gene lost 0 bases and the J gene lost 3 bases, with 13 bases spanning the gap. This CDR3 has 16 amino acids. The CDR3 region is CASSLARGAVTDTQYF. As DNA, the CDR3 is TGTGCCAGCAGCTTAGCGCGAGGGGCAGTAACAGATACGCAGTATTTT.

V and J are TRBV14 and TRBJ1-1; the match to TRBD1 covers 7 bases. The CDR3 is 13 residues long. The germline V gene has CDR1 SGHDN and CDR2 FVKESK. DNA of the CDR3: TGTGTTACTTTCGGGACAGCGAACACTGAAGCTTTCTTT. Residues: CVTFGTANTEAFF.

The CDR3 DNA is TGTGCCAGCACCCCGGGACTAGCGGCTTACAATGAGCAGTTCTTC. Translating it yields CASTPGLAAYNEQFF. V usage is TRBV7-2 and J usage is TRBJ2-1; 11 nucleotides line up with TRBD2. The ends lost 7 bases at V and 4 bases at J; junction bases unmatched: 6. Germline CDR1 reads SGHTA; CDR2 reads FQGNSA. The CDR3 contains 15 residues.

This clonotype was observed a few times. The chain recombines TRBV7-9 with TRBJ1-1; D is unclear. The V gene's germline CDR1 is SEHNR and CDR2 FQNEAQ (reference sequence). CDR3 length: 14 amino acids. Between the trimmed V and J ends, which lost 6 bases and 1 base, there was a span of 12 bases. DNA for the CDR3: TGTGCCAGCAGACATGAGAACAGGAACACTGAAGCTTTCTTT. Residues: CASRHENRNTEAFF.